This is a list of T cell receptor beta chains from one sample in a study of T cells in Graves' hyperthyroidism and ophthalmopathy. MiXCR, applied by TCRdb to the multiplex PCR reads, yields one record per CDR3 protein. The table records 500,000 to 800,000 distinct CDR3 sequences, less than 45% of them present only once. The sample taken for sequencing was peripheral blood or thyroid tissue (not recorded which). The receptors originated from an adult man with Graves' disease, either hyperthyroidism or ophthalmopathy (not recorded which). The CDR3 runs from the conserved cysteine through the conserved F or W. Fields, in order: V gene, D gene, J gene, clone size, CDR3 protein, CDR3 DNA. The D gene is left open where the match is weak. Clone size is not always given. Where it is, it says once, few, many or a class for expanded clones.

>TRBV25-1|TRBD1|TRBJ1-1|NA
CASSESGTGGKAFF
TGTGCCAGCAGTGAATCAGGGACAGGGGGAAAAGCTTTCTTT
>TRBV6-1|NA|TRBJ2-7|NA
CASRQEGGVPTYEQYF
TGTGCCAGCAGGCAAGAGGGGGGGGTCCCGACCTACGAGCAGTACTTC
>TRBV29-1|TRBD1|TRBJ1-1|many
CSVDPGGNTEAFF
TGCAGCGTTGACCCAGGGGGGAACACTGAAGCTTTCTTT
>TRBV7-2|TRBD1|TRBJ2-7|few
CASSYGSGGYREQYF
TGTGCCAGCAGCTATGGATCAGGGGGCTACCGAGAGCAGTACTTC
>TRBV7-9|TRBD1|TRBJ1-1|NA
CASSPLTGGGNEAFF
TGTGCCAGCAGTCCATTAACAGGGGGCGGCAATGAAGCTTTCTTT
>TRBV7-9|NA|TRBJ2-7|NA
CASRGASYEQYF
TGTGCCAGCAGGGGCGCTTCCTACGAGCAGTACTTC
>TRBV20-1|NA|TRBJ1-1|NA
CSAPSPGRRNTEAFF
TGCAGTGCCCCAAGTCCGGGTCGGCGGAACACTGAAGCTTTCTTT
>TRBV29-1|NA|TRBJ1-2|NA
CSVPRDYGYTF
TGCAGCGTTCCCCGGGACTATGGCTACACCTTC
>TRBV6-6|NA|TRBJ1-1|many
CASSENPGVTEAFF
TGTGCCAGCAGTGAAAACCCAGGAGTGACTGAAGCTTTCTTT
>TRBV11-3|NA|TRBJ1-2|NA
CASSPVGNYGYTF
TGTGCCAGCAGCCCCGTGGGGAACTATGGCTACACCTTC
>TRBV12-3/TRBV12-4|TRBD1|TRBJ1-6|NA
CASRRTGGLSYNSPLHF
TGTGCCAGCAGACGGACAGGGGGTCTCTCCTATAATTCACCCCTCCACTTT
>TRBV12-3/TRBV12-4|TRBD2|TRBJ2-5|NA
CASSPRPASGETQYF
TGTGCCAGCAGCCCCAGGCCCGCTAGCGGGGAGACCCAGTACTTC
>TRBV12-3/TRBV12-4|NA|TRBJ2-5|NA
CASSPWTEKETQYF
TGTGCCAGCAGTCCCTGGACAGAGAAAGAGACCCAGTACTTC
>TRBV5-5|NA|TRBJ1-5|once
CASSLGGFANQPQHF
TGTGCCAGCAGCTTGGGAGGGTTTGCCAATCAGCCCCAGCATTTT
>TRBV2|TRBD1|TRBJ1-6|once
CASSEDRGSSPLHF
TGTGCCAGCAGTGAAGACAGGGGGAGCTCACCCCTCCACTTT
>TRBV7-8|NA|TRBJ1-5|many
CASSLGRATQPQHF
TGTGCCAGCAGCTTAGGGAGGGCAACGCAGCCCCAGCATTTT
>TRBV7-3|TRBD2|TRBJ2-7|NA
CASSSRPGLAGYEQYF
TGTGCCAGCAGCTCCCGACCGGGACTAGCGGGCTACGAGCAGTACTTC
>TRBV7-3|NA|TRBJ1-1|NA
CASSSRAGLNTEAFF
TGTGCCAGCAGCTCAAGGGCAGGACTGAACACTGAAGCTTTCTTT
>TRBV5-4|NA|TRBJ1-5|many
CASSDGQDAEPQHF
TGTGCCAGCAGCGACGGCCAGGACGCTGAGCCCCAGCATTTT
>TRBV20-1|TRBD1|TRBJ1-2|many
CSARTGYGYTF
TGCAGTGCCCGGACAGGGTATGGCTACACCTTC
>TRBV10-1|NA|TRBJ2-6|NA
CASKDLTF
TGCGCCAGCAAGGACCTGACTTTC
>TRBV11-2|NA|TRBJ1-1|NA
CASSPLQGRTEAFF
TGTGCCAGCAGCCCCCTCCAGGGCCGCACTGAAGCTTTCTTT
>TRBV7-9|NA|TRBJ1-2|once
CASSTETGSWGYTF
TGTGCCAGCAGCACAGAGACAGGAAGTTGGGGCTACACCTTC
>TRBV19|NA|TRBJ1-1|NA
CASSLPGELNTEAFF
TGTGCCAGTAGCCTCCCGGGAGAACTGAACACTGAAGCTTTCTTT
>TRBV7-2|NA|TRBJ1-2|NA
CASSKGHRGYGYTF
TGTGCCAGCAGCAAGGGACACCGAGGCTATGGCTACACCTTC
>TRBV7-9|NA|TRBJ1-3|once
CASRSPTVDTIYF
TGTGCCAGCAGGTCCCCGACCGTCGACACCATATATTTT
>TRBV7-9|TRBD1|TRBJ2-7|NA
CASDGQGSGEQYF
TGTGCCAGCGATGGACAGGGGTCTGGCGAGCAGTACTTC
>TRBV15|NA|TRBJ1-1|once
CATSLELYTEAFF
TGTGCCACCAGCTTAGAGCTGTACACTGAAGCTTTCTTT
>TRBV12-3/TRBV12-4|TRBD2|TRBJ2-5|NA
CAIRRTSGRQEQYF
TGTGCCATCAGGAGGACTAGCGGGAGACAAGAGCAGTACTTC
>TRBV15|NA|TRBJ2-7|NA
CATSSFGAGIYEQYF
TGTGCCACCAGCAGCTTCGGGGCAGGTATCTACGAGCAGTACTTC
>TRBV7-6|NA|TRBJ1-3|NA
CASSPPSVSGNTIYF
TGTGCCAGCTCACCACCGTCAGTCTCTGGAAACACCATATATTTT
>TRBV4-1|TRBD1|TRBJ1-1|many
CASRLGQRMNTEAFF
TGCGCCAGCAGGTTGGGACAGAGGATGAACACTGAAGCTTTCTTT
>TRBV29-1|TRBD2|TRBJ2-2|NA
CSAIRLAGGTGELFF
TGCAGCGCCATCCGACTAGCGGGAGGGACCGGGGAGCTGTTTTTT
>TRBV7-4|NA|TRBJ1-1|few
CASSLVANEAFF
TGTGCCAGCAGCTTGGTCGCGAATGAAGCTTTCTTT
>TRBV20-1|TRBD1|TRBJ1-4|NA
CSAANRGDEKLFF
TGCAGTGCCGCCAACAGGGGGGACGAAAAACTGTTTTTT
>TRBV7-3|NA|TRBJ1-5|NA
CASSPRAGGESNQPQHF
TGTGCCAGCAGTCCGCGGGCTGGGGGCGAGAGCAATCAGCCCCAGCATTTT
>TRBV7-9|TRBD2|TRBJ2-7|NA
CASSPTPAGLAGGPSYEQYF
TGTGCCAGTAGCCCGACCCCTGCAGGACTAGCGGGAGGGCCTTCCTACGAGCAGTACTTC
>TRBV6-5|NA|TRBJ2-5|NA
CASTQGRRSGVIETQYF
TGTGCCAGCACCCAGGGTAGGAGGTCCGGAGTTATTGAGACCCAGTACTTC
>TRBV7-2|NA|TRBJ1-4|many
CASSLGGGLGEKLFF
TGTGCCAGCAGCTTAGGAGGTGGATTGGGTGAAAAACTGTTTTTT
>TRBV7-8|NA|TRBJ2-2|NA
CASSLASAGELFF
TGTGCCAGCAGCTTAGCGTCGGCAGGGGAGCTGTTTTTT
>TRBV2|NA|TRBJ1-5|few
CASSVPGQNQPQHF
TGTGCCAGCAGTGTCCCCGGTCAAAATCAGCCCCAGCATTTT
>TRBV29-1|NA|TRBJ2-2|many
CSVEVSYTGELFF
TGCAGCGTTGAAGTCAGCTACACCGGGGAGCTGTTTTTT
>TRBV7-9|TRBD1|TRBJ1-1|NA
CASSLEGDRRYSEAFF
TGCGCCAGCAGCTTGGAGGGGGACAGGCGATATTCTGAAGCTTTCTTT
>TRBV30|TRBD1|TRBJ1-5|NA
CAWSVGQGNQPQHF
TGTGCCTGGAGCGTCGGACAGGGGAATCAGCCCCAGCATTTT